This T cell receptor (beta chain) stems from a study of shared clonotypes between healthy human individuals. Germline lookup yields CDR1 SGHDN and CDR2 FVKESK. V was trimmed by 4 bases and J by 5 bases, leaving 15 bases between them. The CDR3 extends over 14 amino acids. The data were produced by immunoSEQ multiplex PCR, yet TCRdb's version contains in-frame clones alone and is incomplete. The sample has 2 million or so clones; about 95% are singletons. The naive CD8 fraction comprised CD45RO-negative cells positively selected for CCR7 and excluded terminally differentiated effector memory CD45RA+ cells.

This receptor was taken from a man aged 18 to 30 in good health. Sequenced material: naive CD8+ T cells sorted from blood. The chain has TRBV14 and TRBJ2-7, with D uncertain. The CDR3 sequence: CASSRSTLRHEQYF. The DNA for the CDR3 is TGTGCCAGCAGCCGATCGACATTGAGACACGAGCAGTACTTC.